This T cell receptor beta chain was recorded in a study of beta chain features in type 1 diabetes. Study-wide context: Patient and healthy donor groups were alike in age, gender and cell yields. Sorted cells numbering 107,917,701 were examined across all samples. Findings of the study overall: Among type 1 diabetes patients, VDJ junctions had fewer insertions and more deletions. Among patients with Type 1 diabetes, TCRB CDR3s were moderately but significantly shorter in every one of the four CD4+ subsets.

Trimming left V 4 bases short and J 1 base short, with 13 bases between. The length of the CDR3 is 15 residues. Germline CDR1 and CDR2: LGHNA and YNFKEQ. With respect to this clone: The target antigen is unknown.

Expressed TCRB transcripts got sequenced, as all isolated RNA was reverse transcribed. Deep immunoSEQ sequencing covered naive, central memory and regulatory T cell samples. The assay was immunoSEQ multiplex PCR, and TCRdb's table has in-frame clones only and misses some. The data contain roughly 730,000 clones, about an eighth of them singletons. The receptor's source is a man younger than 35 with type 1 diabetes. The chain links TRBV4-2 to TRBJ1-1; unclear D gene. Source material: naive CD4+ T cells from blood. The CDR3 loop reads CASSPGEGPNTEAFF. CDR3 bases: TGTGCCAGCAGCCCCGGTGAGGGCCCGAACACTGAAGCTTTCTTT.